Listed below are T cell receptor beta chains from one sample, sequenced in a study of blood T cell repertoires in COVID-19. The method was immunoSEQ multiplex PCR; TCRdb's version includes in-frame clones alone and lacks a portion of them. The sample shows roughly 68,000 clones, around nine tenths of them seen only once. Source material: peripheral blood. The receptors come from a man aged 35 to 55 with COVID-19, enrolled during active disease. Each CDR3 is given with its conserved first and last residue. A D gene is named only where the DNA matches it firmly. Size tells how often a clone was seen (once, few, many) or the class of an expanded clone, and some rows leave it out.

V gene: TRBV28; J gene: TRBJ1-1; D gene: .; clone size: .; CDR3 DNA: TGTGCCAGCAGCCGGGGGGGGCACATGAACACTGAAGCTTTCTTT; CDR3 protein: CASSRGGHMNTEAFF
V gene: TRBV2; J gene: TRBJ2-7; D gene: .; clone size: .; CDR3 DNA: TGTGCCAGCAGTGGCGGACAGATCCCCTACGAGCAGTACTTC; CDR3 protein: CASSGGQIPYEQYF
V gene: TRBV19; J gene: TRBJ2-1; D gene: .; clone size: .; CDR3 DNA: TGTGCCAGTAGTAGGGTTACAGAGAGTGAGCAGTTCTTC; CDR3 protein: CASSRVTESEQFF
V gene: TRBV6-5; J gene: TRBJ1-2; D gene: .; clone size: .; CDR3 DNA: TGTGCCAGCGGGGGGGGGAGCCGGCTCTATGGCTACACCTTC; CDR3 protein: CASGGGSRLYGYTF
V gene: TRBV19; J gene: TRBJ2-7; D gene: .; clone size: .; CDR3 DNA: TGTGCCAGTAGTGACCGGGACAAGTCCTACGAGCAGTACTTC; CDR3 protein: CASSDRDKSYEQYF
V gene: TRBV27; J gene: TRBJ1-4; D gene: .; clone size: .; CDR3 DNA: TGTGCCAGCAGTAAAAGGGGCAGATACTCAACTAATGAAAAACTGTTTTTT; CDR3 protein: CASSKRGRYSTNEKLFF
V gene: TRBV7-9; J gene: TRBJ1-1; D gene: .; clone size: .; CDR3 DNA: TGTGCCAGCAGCTTACAGGGGAATACTGAAGCTTTCTTT; CDR3 protein: CASSLQGNTEAFF
V gene: TRBV28; J gene: TRBJ1-6; D gene: .; clone size: once; CDR3 DNA: TGTGCCAGCAGCCCCCTTAGGGGCGGGGGTATTGGGCCCCTCCACTTT; CDR3 protein: CASSPLRGGGIGPLHF
V gene: TRBV3-1/TRBV3-2; J gene: TRBJ1-4; D gene: .; clone size: .; CDR3 DNA: TGTGCCAGCAGCCAAGACGGCGGTTTAGATGAAAAACTGTTTTTT; CDR3 protein: CASSQDGGLDEKLFF
V gene: TRBV5-8; J gene: TRBJ1-1; D gene: TRBD1; clone size: .; CDR3 DNA: TGTGCCAGCAGCAAACAGGGGACTAGTGACACTGAAGCTTTCTTT; CDR3 protein: CASSKQGTSDTEAFF
V gene: TRBV2; J gene: TRBJ1-4; D gene: .; clone size: .; CDR3 DNA: TGTGCCAGCAGTGTCCGGGACACCAATGAAAAACTGTTTTTT; CDR3 protein: CASSVRDTNEKLFF
V gene: TRBV6-5; J gene: TRBJ1-5; D gene: .; clone size: .; CDR3 DNA: TGTGCCAGCAGCCCCTTACAGGGAAGCAATCAGCCCCAGCATTTT; CDR3 protein: CASSPLQGSNQPQHF
V gene: TRBV27; J gene: TRBJ1-1; D gene: TRBD1; clone size: .; CDR3 DNA: TGTGCCAGCAGTAGGACAGGGGGCATTGAAGCTTTCTTT; CDR3 protein: CASSRTGGIEAFF
V gene: TRBV6-5; J gene: TRBJ2-7; D gene: TRBD1; clone size: few; CDR3 DNA: TGTGCCAGCAGTTTGACAGGGCCCTACGAGCAGTACTTC; CDR3 protein: CASSLTGPYEQYF
V gene: TRBV5-1; J gene: TRBJ1-1; D gene: .; clone size: .; CDR3 DNA: TGCGCCAGCAGCCCGGCGGCCGGGGAGGAGAACACTGAAGCTTTCTTT; CDR3 protein: CASSPAAGEENTEAFF
V gene: TRBV9; J gene: TRBJ2-7; D gene: .; clone size: .; CDR3 DNA: TGTGCCAGCAGCGAGGGGCAGGGAATATACTACGAGCAGTACTTC; CDR3 protein: CASSEGQGIYYEQYF
V gene: TRBV3-1/TRBV3-2; J gene: TRBJ2-1; D gene: TRBD2; clone size: .; CDR3 DNA: TGTGCCAGCAGCCAAATAAGGTTGGGCGGGGGGGCTTATTTCTTCGATGAGCAGTTCTTC; CDR3 protein: CASSQIRLGGGAYFFDEQFF